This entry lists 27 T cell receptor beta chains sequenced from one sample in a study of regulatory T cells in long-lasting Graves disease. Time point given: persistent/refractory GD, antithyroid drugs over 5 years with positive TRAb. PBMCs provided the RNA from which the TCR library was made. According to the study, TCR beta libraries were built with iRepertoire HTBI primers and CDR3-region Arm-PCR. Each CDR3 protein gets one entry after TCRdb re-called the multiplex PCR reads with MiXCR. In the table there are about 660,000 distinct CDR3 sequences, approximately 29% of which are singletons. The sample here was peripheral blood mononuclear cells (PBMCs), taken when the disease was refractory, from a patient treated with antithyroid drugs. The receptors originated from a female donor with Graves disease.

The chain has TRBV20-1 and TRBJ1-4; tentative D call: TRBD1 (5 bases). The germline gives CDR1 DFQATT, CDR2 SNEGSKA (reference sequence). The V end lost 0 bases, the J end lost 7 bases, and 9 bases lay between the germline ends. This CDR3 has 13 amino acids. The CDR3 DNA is TGCAGTGCTAGAGATGGGGGGACTGAAAAACTGTTTTTT. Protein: CSARDGGTEKLFF.

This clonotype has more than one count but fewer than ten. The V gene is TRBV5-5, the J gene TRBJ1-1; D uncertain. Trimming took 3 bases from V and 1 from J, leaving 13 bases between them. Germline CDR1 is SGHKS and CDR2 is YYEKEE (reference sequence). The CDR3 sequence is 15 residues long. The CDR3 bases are TGTGCCAGCAGCTCACCCCGGCATGGGAACACTGAAGCTTTCTTT. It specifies CASSSPRHGNTEAFF.

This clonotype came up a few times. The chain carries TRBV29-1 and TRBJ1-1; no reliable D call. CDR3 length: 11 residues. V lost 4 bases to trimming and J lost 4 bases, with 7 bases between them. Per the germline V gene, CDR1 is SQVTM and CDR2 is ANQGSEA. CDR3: CSVASGTEAFF. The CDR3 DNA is TGCAGCGTTGCGTCCGGCACTGAAGCTTTCTTT.

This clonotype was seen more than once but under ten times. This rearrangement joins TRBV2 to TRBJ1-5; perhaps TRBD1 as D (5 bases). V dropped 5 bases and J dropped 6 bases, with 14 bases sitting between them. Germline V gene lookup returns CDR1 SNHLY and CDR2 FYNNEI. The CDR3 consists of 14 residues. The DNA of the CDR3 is TGTGCCAGCAGTCCGCGGGCTACAGGTCAGCCCCAGCATTTT. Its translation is CASSPRATGQPQHF.

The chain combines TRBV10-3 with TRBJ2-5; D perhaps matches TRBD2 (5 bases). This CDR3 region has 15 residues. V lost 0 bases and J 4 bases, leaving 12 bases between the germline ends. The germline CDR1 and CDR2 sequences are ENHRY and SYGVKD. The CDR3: CAISESSTRTETQYF. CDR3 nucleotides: TGTGCCATCAGTGAGTCCTCCACTAGGACAGAGACCCAGTACTTC.

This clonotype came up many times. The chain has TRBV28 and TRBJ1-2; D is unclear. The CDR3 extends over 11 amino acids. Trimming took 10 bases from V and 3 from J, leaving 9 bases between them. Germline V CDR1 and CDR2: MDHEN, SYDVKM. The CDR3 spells CATLRDYGYTF. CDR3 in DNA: TGTGCCACACTCCGGGACTATGGCTACACCTTC.

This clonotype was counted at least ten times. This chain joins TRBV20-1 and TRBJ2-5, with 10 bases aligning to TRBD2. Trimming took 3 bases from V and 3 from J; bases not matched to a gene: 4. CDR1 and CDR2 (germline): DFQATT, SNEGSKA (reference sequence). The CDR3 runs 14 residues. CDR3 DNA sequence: TGCAGTGCTAGCAGACTAGCGGGTGAAGAGACCCAGTACTTC. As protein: CSASRLAGEETQYF.

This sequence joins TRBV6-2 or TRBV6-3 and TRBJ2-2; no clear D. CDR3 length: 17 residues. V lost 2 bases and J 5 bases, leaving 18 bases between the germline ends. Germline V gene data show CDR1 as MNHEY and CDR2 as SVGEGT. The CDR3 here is CASSYRTGSIGTGELFF. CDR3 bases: TGTGCCAGCAGTTACCGTACGGGCAGCATCGGAACCGGGGAGCTGTTTTTT.

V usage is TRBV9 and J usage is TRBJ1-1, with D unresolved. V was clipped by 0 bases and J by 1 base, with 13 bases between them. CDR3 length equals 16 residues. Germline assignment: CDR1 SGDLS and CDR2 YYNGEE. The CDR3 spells CASSVGGSVRNTEAFF. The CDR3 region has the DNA TGTGCCAGCAGCGTAGGAGGATCAGTTCGGAACACTGAAGCTTTCTTT.

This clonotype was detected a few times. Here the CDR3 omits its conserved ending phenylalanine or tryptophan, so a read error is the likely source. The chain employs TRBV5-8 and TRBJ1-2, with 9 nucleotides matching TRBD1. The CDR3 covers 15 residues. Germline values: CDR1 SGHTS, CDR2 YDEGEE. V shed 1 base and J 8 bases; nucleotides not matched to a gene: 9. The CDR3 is CASSLTGTGTYGYTL. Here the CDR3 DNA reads TGTGCCAGCAGCTTGACCGGGACAGGGACTTACGGCTACACCCTC.

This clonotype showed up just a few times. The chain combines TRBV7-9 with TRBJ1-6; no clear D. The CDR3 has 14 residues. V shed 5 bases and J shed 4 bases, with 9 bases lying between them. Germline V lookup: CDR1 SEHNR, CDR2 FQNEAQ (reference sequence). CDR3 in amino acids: CASSNLDYNSPLHF. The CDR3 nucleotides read TGTGCCAGCAGCAACCTCGATTATAATTCACCCCTCCACTTT.

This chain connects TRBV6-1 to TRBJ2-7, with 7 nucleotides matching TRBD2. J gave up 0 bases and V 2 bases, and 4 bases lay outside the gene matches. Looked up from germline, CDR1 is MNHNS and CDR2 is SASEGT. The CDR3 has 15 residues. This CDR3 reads CASSESLAGSYEQYF. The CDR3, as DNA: TGTGCCAGCAGTGAAAGCTTAGCGGGCTCCTACGAGCAGTACTTC.

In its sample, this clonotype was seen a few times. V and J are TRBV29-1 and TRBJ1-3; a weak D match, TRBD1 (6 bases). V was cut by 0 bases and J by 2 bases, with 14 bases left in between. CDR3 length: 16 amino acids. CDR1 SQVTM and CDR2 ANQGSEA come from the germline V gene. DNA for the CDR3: TGCAGCGTTGAAGATCAGCCAGGGGCGGCTGGAAACACCATATATTTT. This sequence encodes CSVEDQPGAAGNTIYF.

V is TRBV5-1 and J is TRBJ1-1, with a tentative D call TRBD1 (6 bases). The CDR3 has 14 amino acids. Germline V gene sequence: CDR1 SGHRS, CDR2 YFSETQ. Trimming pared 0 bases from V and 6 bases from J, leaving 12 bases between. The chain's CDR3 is CASSLVKGHPEAFF. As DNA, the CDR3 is TGCGCCAGCAGCTTGGTAAAGGGACACCCTGAAGCTTTCTTT.

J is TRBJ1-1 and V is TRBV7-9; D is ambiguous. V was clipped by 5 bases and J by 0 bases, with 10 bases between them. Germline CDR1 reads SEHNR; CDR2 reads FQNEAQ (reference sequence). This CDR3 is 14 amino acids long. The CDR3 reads CASSRGALNTEAFF. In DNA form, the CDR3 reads TGTGCCAGCAGCCGGGGTGCGTTGAACACTGAAGCTTTCTTT.

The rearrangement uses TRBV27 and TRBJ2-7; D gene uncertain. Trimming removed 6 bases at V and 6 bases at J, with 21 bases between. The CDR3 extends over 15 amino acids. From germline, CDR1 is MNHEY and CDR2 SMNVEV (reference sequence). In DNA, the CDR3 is TGTGCCAGCAGCCCTATGGGATGGCGCCGTAGCGAGCAGTACTTC. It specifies CASSPMGWRRSEQYF.

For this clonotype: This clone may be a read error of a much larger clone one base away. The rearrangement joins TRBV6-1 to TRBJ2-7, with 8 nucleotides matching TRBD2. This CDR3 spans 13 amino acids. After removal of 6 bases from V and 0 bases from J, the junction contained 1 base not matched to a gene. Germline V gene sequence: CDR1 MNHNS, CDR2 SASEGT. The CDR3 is CASRLAASYEQYF. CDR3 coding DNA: TGTGCCAGCAGACTAGCGGCCTCCTACGAGCAGTACTTC.

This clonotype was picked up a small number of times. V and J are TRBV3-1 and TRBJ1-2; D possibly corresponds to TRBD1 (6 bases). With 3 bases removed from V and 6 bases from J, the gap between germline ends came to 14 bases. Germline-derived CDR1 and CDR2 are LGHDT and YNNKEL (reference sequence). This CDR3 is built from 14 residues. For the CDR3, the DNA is TGTGCCAGCAGCCAGGGGGCGGCCCTCCATGGCTACACCTTC. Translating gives CASSQGAALHGYTF.

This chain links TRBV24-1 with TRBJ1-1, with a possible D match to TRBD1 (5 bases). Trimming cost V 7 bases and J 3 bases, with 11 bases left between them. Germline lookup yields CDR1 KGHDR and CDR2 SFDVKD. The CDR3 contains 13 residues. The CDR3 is CATSDPGYTEAFF. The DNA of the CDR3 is TGTGCCACCAGCGATCCAGGGTACACTGAAGCTTTCTTT.

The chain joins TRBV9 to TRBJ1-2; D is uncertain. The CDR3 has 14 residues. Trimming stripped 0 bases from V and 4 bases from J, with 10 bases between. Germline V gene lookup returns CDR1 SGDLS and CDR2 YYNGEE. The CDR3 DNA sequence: TGTGCCAGCAGCGTAGATGTCAGTAGCTATGGCTACACCTTC. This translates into CASSVDVSSYGYTF.

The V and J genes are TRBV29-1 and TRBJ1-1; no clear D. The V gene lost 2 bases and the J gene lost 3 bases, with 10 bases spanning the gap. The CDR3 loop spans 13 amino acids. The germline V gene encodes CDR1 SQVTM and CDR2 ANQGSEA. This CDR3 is CSVESPWDTEAFF. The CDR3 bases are TGCAGCGTTGAAAGCCCATGGGACACTGAAGCTTTCTTT.

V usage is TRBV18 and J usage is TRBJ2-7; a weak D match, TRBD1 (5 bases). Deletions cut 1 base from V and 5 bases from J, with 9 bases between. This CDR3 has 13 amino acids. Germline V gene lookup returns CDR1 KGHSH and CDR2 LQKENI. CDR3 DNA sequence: TGTGCCAGCTCACCACGGGTCAGGGACGAGCAGTACTTC. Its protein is CASSPRVRDEQYF.

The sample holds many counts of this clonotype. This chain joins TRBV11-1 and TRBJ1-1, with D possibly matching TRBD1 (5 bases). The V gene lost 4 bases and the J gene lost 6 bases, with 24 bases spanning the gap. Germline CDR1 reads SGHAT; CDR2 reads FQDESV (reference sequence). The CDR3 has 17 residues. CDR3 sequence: CASSSTPGPGRGAEAFF. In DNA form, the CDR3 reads TGTGCCAGCAGCTCGACACCGGGGCCGGGGCGTGGCGCTGAAGCTTTCTTT.

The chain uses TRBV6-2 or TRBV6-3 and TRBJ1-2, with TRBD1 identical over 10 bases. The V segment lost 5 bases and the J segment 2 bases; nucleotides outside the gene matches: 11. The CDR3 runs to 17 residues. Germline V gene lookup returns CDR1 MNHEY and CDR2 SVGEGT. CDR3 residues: CASSEWWTGGKNYGYTF. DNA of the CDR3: TGTGCCAGCAGTGAATGGTGGACAGGGGGGAAAAACTATGGCTACACCTTC.

CDR3 sequence reads: CASSPDRADGYTF. DNA for the CDR3: TGTGCCAGCAGCCCGGACAGGGCGGATGGCTACACCTTC. The chain employs TRBV7-6 and TRBJ1-2; 8 positions agree with TRBD1. Per the germline V gene, CDR1 is SGHVS and CDR2 is FNYEAQ. The CDR3 spans 13 residues. J was trimmed by 6 bases and V by 5 bases; bases with no gene match: 5.

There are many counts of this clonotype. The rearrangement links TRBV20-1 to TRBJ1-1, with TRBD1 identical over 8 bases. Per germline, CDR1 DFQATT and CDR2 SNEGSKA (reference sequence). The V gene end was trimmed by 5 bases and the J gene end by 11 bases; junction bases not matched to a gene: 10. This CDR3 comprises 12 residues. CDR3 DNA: TGCAGTGCTCAGGACAGGGTGCGGCGGGCTTTCTTT. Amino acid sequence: CSAQDRVRRAFF.

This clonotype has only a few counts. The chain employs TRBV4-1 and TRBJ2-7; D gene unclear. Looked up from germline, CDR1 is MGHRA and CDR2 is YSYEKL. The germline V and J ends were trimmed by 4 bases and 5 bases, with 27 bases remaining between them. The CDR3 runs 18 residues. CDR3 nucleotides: TGCGCCAGCAGCCCGAGCGTTGTGGGTAGTTCAAATGAGAACGAGCAGTACTTC. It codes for CASSPSVVGSSNENEQYF.